The 18 T cell receptor beta chains reported below all come from one sample, sequenced in a study of blood T cell repertoires in COVID-19. TCRdb's table, derived via immunoSEQ multiplex PCR, lists solely in-frame clones and lacks some. Among fewer than 450,000 clones listed, around 89% were seen once. Sequencing was performed on peripheral blood. These receptors all stem from a woman in her fifties or sixties with COVID-19, enrolled during active disease.

This clone was counted only a few times. J is TRBJ2-7 and V is TRBV4-2; TRBD2 agrees at 8 bases. The J segment lost 2 bases and the V segment lost 8 bases, leaving 8 bases of the junction unmatched. The CDR3 runs 14 residues. Germline CDR1 reads LGHNA; CDR2 reads YNFKEQ. The CDR3 is CASAQTSVPYEQYF. In nucleotides, the CDR3 is TGTGCCAGCGCCCAGACTAGCGTGCCCTACGAGCAGTACTTC.

V and J are TRBV10-3 and TRBJ1-1; the match to TRBD1 covers 7 bases. Trimming removed 3 bases from V and 4 bases from J; junction bases left unmatched: 5. Germline assignment: CDR1 ENHRY and CDR2 SYGVKD. This CDR3 region has 14 residues. The CDR3 DNA sequence: TGTGCCATCAGTGATACAGGGGTTGGCACTGAAGCTTTCTTT. It is translated as CAISDTGVGTEAFF.

V and J are TRBV5-4 and TRBJ2-7, with a possible D match to TRBD1 (6 bases). Germline loops: CDR1 SGHNT, CDR2 YYREEE (reference sequence). V gave up 0 bases and J gave up 6 bases, with 13 bases separating them. The CDR3 runs 14 residues. For the CDR3, the DNA is TGTGCCAGCAGCTTGGAACAGGGATCAAGCGAGCAGTACTTC. Translated, it gives CASSLEQGSSEQYF.

V and J are TRBV3-1 (or the pseudogene TRBV3-2) and TRBJ1-2; D remains ambiguous. Germline CDR1 and CDR2: LGHDT and YNNKEL (reference sequence). The CDR3 spans 13 residues. Trimming shortened V by 1 base and J by 6 bases, and 9 bases separated the two germline ends. The DNA of the CDR3 is TGTGCCAGCAGCCAAGGAGGGTATGATGGCTACACCTTC. This gives the protein CASSQGGYDGYTF.

V gene TRBV2 combines with J gene TRBJ1-4; D not certain. This CDR3 region has 15 residues. Deletions cut 2 bases from V and 0 bases from J, with 7 bases between. Germline V CDR1 and CDR2: SNHLY, FYNNEI. The chain's CDR3 is CASSETVPTNEKLFF. CDR3 DNA: TGTGCCAGCAGTGAAACAGTACCAACTAATGAAAAACTGTTTTTT.

As DNA, the CDR3 is TGTGCCAGCACACCTCAGGGAAACACTGAAGCTTTCTTT. It yields the protein CASTPQGNTEAFF. The V call is TRBV2, the J call TRBJ1-1, with D possibly being TRBD1 (5 bases). Germline assignment: CDR1 SNHLY and CDR2 FYNNEI. The CDR3 runs to 13 residues. V lost 7 bases to trimming and J lost 2 bases, with 11 bases between them.

There are a few counts of this clone. The rearrangement uses TRBV12-3 or TRBV12-4 and TRBJ2-2, with D perhaps TRBD2 (6 bases). Trimming pared 7 bases from V and 8 bases from J, leaving 11 bases between. The CDR3 is 12 amino acids. CDR3 DNA: TGTGCCAGCAACCTGGGGAGGGGGGAGCTGTTTTTT. Amino acids: CASNLGRGELFF.

The V and J genes are TRBV9 and TRBJ2-1; D perhaps matches TRBD2 (7 bases). This CDR3 is built from 13 residues. Per germline, CDR1 SGDLS and CDR2 YYNGEE. Trimming took off 7 bases at V and 7 bases at J, with 15 bases between the two ends. In nucleotides, the CDR3 is TGTGCCAGCGCCCGGGGGGCTGATAATGAGCAGTTCTTC. Translating gives CASARGADNEQFF.

The V gene is TRBV11-2, the J gene TRBJ1-2; 7 bases are shared with TRBD1. Unmatched junction bases numbered 9, after V lost 3 bases and J lost 8 bases. Germline CDR1 reads SGHAT; CDR2 reads FQNNGV. CDR3 length: 14 amino acids. The CDR3 loop reads CASSFGTASQGYTF. For the CDR3, the DNA is TGTGCCAGCAGCTTCGGGACAGCGTCGCAAGGCTACACCTTC.

This chain links TRBV7-9 with TRBJ1-2, with TRBD1 matching 10 bases. Germline loops: CDR1 SEHNR, CDR2 FQNEAQ (reference sequence). The CDR3 covers 14 residues. V gave up 5 bases and J gave up 6 bases; unmatched junction bases: 6. CDR3 bases: TGTGCCAGCAGCCGCTCCGGGACAGGGGATGGCTACACCTTC. It codes for CASSRSGTGDGYTF.

The chain is built from TRBV11-2 and TRBJ2-2; TRBD2 matches at 7 bases. The V gene's germline CDR1 is SGHAT and CDR2 FQNNGV. Trimming removed 8 bases from V and 5 bases from J; junction bases left unmatched: 11. This CDR3 region has 15 residues. The CDR3 coding sequence is TGTGCCAGCCGGTCTCCGCGGGGGAAGACCGGGGAGCTGTTTTTT. This gives the protein CASRSPRGKTGELFF.

J is TRBJ1-2 and V is TRBV6-5, with a possible D match to TRBD1 (5 bases). CDR1 is MNHEY and CDR2 is SVGAGI in the germline V gene. The CDR3 loop spans 14 amino acids. V was pared by 6 bases and J by 1 base, with 12 bases between. The CDR3: CASRALGGNYGYTF. In DNA form, the CDR3 reads TGTGCCAGCAGGGCCCTGGGGGGTAACTATGGCTACACCTTC.

This chain uses TRBV6-5 with TRBJ1-5; TRBD1 aligns across 8 bases. CDR1 and CDR2 (germline): MNHEY, SVGAGI. This CDR3 has 13 amino acids. Trimming at V came to 5 bases and at J to 7 bases, leaving 4 bases not matched to a gene. The CDR3 nucleotides are TGTGCCAGCAGTCCGACAGGGGAGCAGCCCCAGCATTTT. It yields the protein CASSPTGEQPQHF.

J is TRBJ1-1 and V is TRBV19, with 7 bases aligning to TRBD1. This CDR3 is 13 amino acids long. The V and J ends lost 5 bases and 10 bases, in that order; junction bases with no gene match: 10. Germline V gives CDR1 LNHDA, CDR2 SQIVND (reference sequence). The CDR3 DNA reads as TGTGCCAGTAGTCCTGACAGGGATGCCCCAGCTTTCTTT. Translated: CASSPDRDAPAFF.

V usage is TRBV10-1 and J usage is TRBJ2-1; a weak D match, TRBD1 (6 bases). The CDR3 has 13 residues. The germline CDR1 and CDR2 sequences are WNHNN and SYGVQD (reference sequence). The V end lost 4 bases, the J end lost 10 bases, and 14 bases lay between the germline ends. CDR3: CASSGNRAFEQFF. Here the CDR3 DNA reads TGCGCCAGCAGTGGTAACAGGGCATTCGAGCAGTTCTTC.

The chain links TRBV6-4 to TRBJ1-6; 7 nucleotides line up with TRBD1. The CDR3 extends over 13 amino acids. The J segment lost 7 bases and the V segment lost 6 bases, leaving 3 bases of the junction unmatched. Per the germline V gene, CDR1 is MRHNA and CDR2 is SNTAGT. CDR3 in amino acids: CASRQGQNSPLHF. CDR3 in DNA: TGTGCCAGCAGACAGGGACAGAATTCACCCCTCCACTTT.

This chain uses TRBV19 with TRBJ2-1, with TRBD2 identical over 11 bases. V lost 4 bases to trimming and J lost 9 bases; unmatched junction nucleotides: 8. The CDR3 is 15 residues long. The germline V gene has CDR1 LNHDA and CDR2 SQIVND (reference sequence). The CDR3 loop reads CASSTQLAGDGEQFF. DNA of the CDR3: TGTGCCAGTAGTACACAACTAGCGGGGGATGGTGAGCAGTTCTTC.

The J gene is TRBJ1-1, the V gene TRBV10-3; D unresolved. V gave up 0 bases and J gave up 6 bases, with 8 bases separating them. Germline V gives CDR1 ENHRY, CDR2 SYGVKD. The CDR3 is made up of 13 amino acids. The CDR3 nucleotides read TGTGCCATCAGTGAGTCCGGTCAAGCTGAAGCTTTCTTT. Protein product: CAISESGQAEAFF.